This T cell receptor (beta chain) was sequenced in a study of blood T cells in healthy people across ages (dated by TCRdb to about 2015). About the full investigation: In model experiments, template switching captured roughly one uniquely barcoded TCR beta cDNA molecule for every two T cells. To track age-related changes in TCR beta repertoire diversity, the study relied on deep sequencing normalized with unique cDNA molecular identifiers. Four age groups were formed from the donors: young (average approximately 15 years), middle-aged (around 37), aged (about 62) and long-lived (more than 75). Donors of different ages were randomly distributed across sequencing lanes to avoid experimental bias. For two donors (one aged 18 to 30 and one aged 80 or older), the study analyzed two additional independent replicas of 1 million unique cDNA reads from the same blood draw. Broader findings and caveats from the paper: A strong correlation was found between observed TCR beta diversity and the percentage of naive T cells measured by flow cytometry. Bulk unsorted PBMC profiling prevented conclusive comparison of naive and antigen-experienced compartments. Observed TCR beta diversity per million T cells fell roughly linearly with age, and a significant reduction was already apparent by age roughly 40. Donor CMV infection status was unknown, potentially confounding age-related changes in expanded clonotypes. Compared with the aged group, the long-lived group had more naive CD4+ T cells, fewer expanded clones and increased TCR diversity, a pattern suggesting age selection. Total diversity estimates from one million sequenced T cells were considered lower bounds and underestimates.

Systemically healthy Caucasian individuals from Russia, about 38 in total and aged about 6 to 90 years, were included as donors. About 9.1 milliliters of peripheral blood were collected from each donor into EDTA-treated Vacutainer tubes. Ficoll-Paque density-gradient centrifugation was used to isolate PBMCs, with at least 6 million obtained per sample. Total RNA, at least 5 micrograms per sample, was extracted from PBMCs with Trizol reagent. For every donor, an aliquot of PBMCs went through flow cytometry to measure the percentages of naive CD45RAhigh/CD27high T cells. The library came from 5' RACE. Sequenced on an Illumina HiSeq 2500. A second 7 to 11 cycle PCR used a sample-barcoded 5' primer and a J-beta primer mix. A template-switch 5' adaptor carrying 12 random nucleotides introduced a unique molecular identifier onto each TCR beta cDNA molecule. At least 2.5 million CDR3-containing paired-end reads were obtained from each sample. The Mint cDNA synthesis kit, primed by a TRBC-specific oligonucleotide, was used to synthesize first-strand cDNA from all RNA. Following uracil-DNA glycosylase treatment, all cDNA underwent a first 18-cycle PCR with the universal primers M1SS and BC2_uni_R. The original methods were these. For normalization, 1 million high-quality reads, each with a distinct molecular identifier, were randomly selected from each sample. Reads with shared molecular identifiers were discarded instead of being binned into consensus sequences. MiTCR, set to a Q25 quality threshold and the strictest error-elimination algorithm, was used for CDR3 identification, clonotype clustering and error correction. A nonparametric unseen species model with Euler transformation was used to estimate lower-bound total TCR beta diversity. TCRdb cleaned the public reads at Q25 with fastp, built clones with MiXCR and kept in-frame beta chains. Identical CDR3 proteins give one entry, which carries the most common genes and DNA. These V and J calls derive from TCRdb rather than the authors' analysis. This sample comprises 800,000 to 1,000,000 distinct CDR3 sequences, roughly 52% of them detected only once. The ten biggest clones cover 13% of the sample.

Details on this clonotype: No cognate antigen has been identified for it. Base qualities are not recorded, but no much larger clone differs from it by a single base.

The sequencing input was blood. This clonotype was obtained from a man younger than 40 in good health.

The nucleotide sequence is given as TGCAGCGTTGTTAACAGGGGGGCCTACGAGCAGTACTTC. Translated, it reads CSVVNRGAYEQYF. This chain is built from TRBV29-1 and TRBJ2-7, with 8 bases matching TRBD1. Taken from cysteine to phenylalanine, the CDR3 has 13 residues. The entry retains the CDR3 DNA only, 39 bases that are in frame from base 1. V loses 4 bases at its end and J loses 2 bases; junction bases beyond the gene matches: 4. CDR1 and CDR2 (SQVTM, ANQGSEA) derive from the germline V gene.